The 28 T cell receptor beta chains presented below share a single source sample, sequenced in a study of T cells expressing NK-cell markers. Each CDR3 protein gets one entry in TCRdb, which reprocessed the 5' RACE reads and gives no DNA. In total, the table holds roughly 420,000 distinct CDR3 sequences. Sample: blood T cells: a sorted CD56 or NKG2C T cell subset, CD4+ or CD8+ T cells, or bulk PBMC T cells (not recorded which). The receptors were gathered from a woman aged 18-69 years in good health.

This rearrangement joins TRBV4-3 to TRBJ2-1; the TRBD2 assignment by TCRdb is unverifiable without DNA. CDR1 LGHNA and CDR2 YSLEER come from the germline V gene. This CDR3 is built from 16 residues. This CDR3 is CASSQPPSGGYNEQFF.

This chain joins TRBV18 and TRBJ2-5; as DNA is missing, the TRBD1 call by TCRdb cannot be tested. CDR1 is KGHSH, CDR2 LQKENI, per germline. CDR3 length: 17 amino acids. CDR3: CASSPPKAGAGQETQYF. Complete variable domain (other parts from reference TRBV18 and TRBJ2-5): NAGVMQNPRHLVRRRGQEARLRCSPMKGHSHVYWYRQLPEEGLKFMVYLQKENIIDESGMPKERFSAEFPKEGPSILRIQQVVRGDSAAYFCASSPPKAGAGQETQYFGPGTRLLVL.

The CDR3 sequence is CASIEGVGYTF. The V call is TRBV27, the J call TRBJ1-2; TCRdb selects TRBD1, and the lack of DNA leaves this call unchecked. Germline V gene lookup returns CDR1 MNHEY and CDR2 SMNVEV (reference sequence). This CDR3 comprises 11 residues.

This sequence joins TRBV9 and TRBJ2-1. From germline, CDR1 is SGDLS and CDR2 YYNGEE. This CDR3 is built from 18 residues. CDR3 protein: CASSVDGSEWGSYNEQFF.

The chain links TRBV6-5 to TRBJ1-2. CDR1 and CDR2 from the germline V gene are MNHEY and SVGAGI. CDR3 length: 13 residues. CDR3 in amino acids: CASSYGSRGGYTF.

The genes are TRBV3-1 and TRBJ2-5; the D call from TCRdb, TRBD2, cannot be confirmed without DNA. This CDR3 spans 15 amino acids. CDR1 and CDR2 (germline): LGHDT, YNNKEL (reference sequence). CDR3 sequence: CASSQRTSGQETQYF.

The chain carries TRBV5-8 and TRBJ1-6; the TRBD1 assignment by TCRdb is unverifiable without DNA. Germline loops: CDR1 SGHTS, CDR2 YDEGEE. The length of the CDR3 is 16 residues. The CDR3 protein is CASSFGTYSYNSPLHF. The full variable domain, with the rest looked up from reference TRBV5-8 and TRBJ1-6, is EAGVTQSPTHLIKTRGQQATLRCSPISGHTSVYWYQQALGLGLQFLLWYDEGEERNRGNFPPRFSGRQFPNYSSELNVNALELEDSALYLCASSFGTYSYNSPLHFGNGTRLTVT.

The chain combines TRBV12-3 or TRBV12-4 with TRBJ2-1; TCRdb's D call of TRBD2 is untestable without DNA. The CDR3 runs 17 residues. Here the CDR3 reads CASSLVGLAGGFNEQFF.

The J gene is TRBJ2-6, the V gene TRBV19. This CDR3 has 13 amino acids. Per germline, CDR1 LNHDA and CDR2 SQIVND (reference sequence). The CDR3 loop reads CASSIRGANVLTF.

The V gene is TRBV6-5, the J gene TRBJ1-6; TCRdb names TRBD1, which stays unverified in the absence of DNA. The CDR3 covers 16 residues. Per germline, CDR1 MNHEY and CDR2 SVGAGI. This chain's CDR3 is CASSYTTGLANSPLHF.

The chain employs TRBV20-1 and TRBJ2-7; there is no DNA to check the TCRdb D call of TRBD1. The CDR3 consists of 13 residues. Germline lookup yields CDR1 DFQATT and CDR2 SNEGSKA (reference sequence). The CDR3 sequence is CSAHSPSSYEQYF.

This CDR3 reads CASSQDPRGQGSIGELFF. This rearrangement joins TRBV3-1 to TRBJ2-2; without DNA, the TCRdb call of TRBD1 cannot be checked. This CDR3 contains 18 residues. In germline, CDR1 is LGHDT, CDR2 YNNKEL (reference sequence). Drawing the rest from reference TRBV3-1 and TRBJ2-2, the complete variable domain is DTAVSQTPKYLVTQMGNDKSIKCEQNLGHDTMYWYKQDSKKFLKIMFSYNNKELIINETVPNRFSPKSPDKAHLNLHINSLELGDSAVYFCASSQDPRGQGSIGELFFGEGSRLTVL.

The V call is TRBV29-1, the J call TRBJ1-1. The CDR3 contains 14 residues. The germline V gene has CDR1 SQVTM and CDR2 ANQGSEA. The CDR3 protein is CSVLGGTVSTEAFF.

This chain joins TRBV7-9 and TRBJ2-7. There are 16 residues in the CDR3. Germline V gene data show CDR1 as SEHNR and CDR2 as FQNEAQ (reference sequence). CDR3 sequence reads: CASSLDGATSSREQYF.

The CDR3 here is CATRSDRVLTDTQYF. The J gene is TRBJ2-3, the V gene TRBV6-1; TCRdb's assignment of TRBD1 cannot be checked, as there is no DNA. This CDR3 contains 15 residues. Germline CDR1 reads MNHNS; CDR2 reads SASEGT.

The chain joins TRBV27 to TRBJ1-3. The germline V gene has CDR1 MNHEY and CDR2 SMNVEV (reference sequence). The CDR3 contains 14 residues. This chain's CDR3 is CASFGSGSGNTIYF.

The chain carries TRBV28 and TRBJ2-7; TCRdb returns TRBD1, unconfirmable since there is no DNA. Germline V gene lookup returns CDR1 MDHEN and CDR2 SYDVKM. The CDR3 is made up of 14 amino acids. CDR3 sequence: CASSFPGSGYEQYF. The full variable domain, in which reference TRBV28 and TRBJ2-7 provide the parts outside the CDR3, is DVKVTQSSRYLVKRTGEKVFLECVQDMDHENMFWYRQDPGLGLRLIYFSYDVKMKEKGDIPEGYSVSREKKERFSLILESASTNQTSMYLCASSFPGSGYEQYFGPGTRLTVT.

This chain uses TRBV7-6 with TRBJ2-3; TCRdb gives TRBD1 as the D gene, but with no DNA this cannot be confirmed. From germline, CDR1 is SGHVS and CDR2 FNYEAQ. The CDR3 runs 16 residues. The CDR3 here is CASSLTLDSATDTQYF.

The V call is TRBV29-1, the J call TRBJ1-2; TCRdb proposes TRBD1, but this gene call is untestable without DNA. The germline V gene has CDR1 SQVTM and CDR2 ANQGSEA. The CDR3 consists of 11 residues. CDR3 amino acids: CSVQGAYGYTF.

This sequence joins TRBV5-1 and TRBJ2-7. The CDR3 consists of 18 residues. Germline CDR1 reads SGHRS; CDR2 reads YFSETQ. CDR3 residues: CASSLDRELGEPSYEQYF.

This chain uses TRBV5-1 with TRBJ2-1; TCRdb returns TRBD1, unconfirmable since there is no DNA. The CDR3 runs 15 residues. CDR1 is SGHRS and CDR2 is YFSETQ in the germline V gene. CDR3 sequence: CASSFGTGSNNEQFF.

The V gene is TRBV12-3 or TRBV12-4, the J gene TRBJ1-5; TCRdb's assignment of TRBD1 cannot be checked, as there is no DNA. The CDR3 is made up of 15 amino acids. The chain's CDR3 is CASSSRGAIYQPQHF.

The rearrangement links TRBV11-2 to TRBJ2-1; the D call from TCRdb, TRBD1, cannot be confirmed without DNA. The germline CDR1 and CDR2 sequences are SGHAT and FQNNGV. The CDR3 is made up of 14 amino acids. The CDR3 reads CASSTRTGGNEQFF.

The V and J genes are TRBV2 and TRBJ2-1. Germline V gene sequence: CDR1 SNHLY, CDR2 FYNNEI. The CDR3 runs to 14 residues. The CDR3 loop reads CASSLGHGYNEQFF.

The V and J genes are TRBV5-1 and TRBJ2-1; TCRdb proposes TRBD1, but this gene call is untestable without DNA. The CDR3 contains 17 residues. Looked up from germline, CDR1 is SGHRS and CDR2 is YFSETQ. The CDR3 loop reads CASSDRAISLGYNEQFF.

The chain has TRBV20-1 and TRBJ2-1; the D gene TCRdb calls, TRBD2, cannot be checked with no DNA. Per germline, CDR1 DFQATT and CDR2 SNEGSKA (reference sequence). This CDR3 contains 16 residues. CDR3 sequence: CSARVGIAGAYNEQFF.

V is TRBV7-2 and J is TRBJ2-1; TCRdb calls TRBD2, which cannot be checked without DNA. In germline, CDR1 is SGHTA, CDR2 FQGNSA. The length of the CDR3 is 14 residues. The CDR3 reads CASSLRGGRNEQFF.

The rearrangement uses TRBV7-2 and TRBJ1-1. The CDR3 is 15 amino acids. Germline CDR1 is SGHTA and CDR2 is FQGNSA. The CDR3 region is CASSFHQGASTEAFF.